This T cell receptor beta chain was identified during a study of T cells in Graves' hyperthyroidism and ophthalmopathy. Whole-study results and caveats: The majority of expanded thyroid clonotypes above 0.001 also appeared in blood.

Turning to this clonotype: The antigen is undetermined.

Authors of the study amplified TCR beta CDR3 regions from RNA transcripts. The HTBI primer set served for first-round RT-PCR of the TCR CDR3. One entry per CDR3 protein, called by TCRdb with MiXCR from the multiplex PCR reads. The sample has some 600,000 distinct CDR3 sequences, 46% seen once. Trimming removed 4 bases from V and 0 bases from J; junction bases left unmatched: 7. Looked up from germline, CDR1 is SGHRS and CDR2 is YFSETQ. The CDR3 runs 17 residues. Not enrolled were patients with uncontrolled infection, other autoimmune disease, pregnancy or lactation. The specimen sequenced was peripheral blood or thyroid tissue (not recorded which). The rearrangement uses TRBV5-1 and TRBJ2-7, with TRBD2 matching 13 bases. This receptor was taken from a woman aged 18-35 years with Graves' hyperthyroidism. CDR3 sequence (DNA): TGCGCCAGCAGCAAAGGACTAGCGGGAGTTACCTCCTACGAGCAGTACTTC. It codes for CASSKGLAGVTSYEQYF. The whole variable domain, remainder taken from reference TRBV5-1 and TRBJ2-7, is KAGVTQTPRYLIKTRGQQVTLSCSPISGHRSVSWYQQTPGQGLQFLFEYFSETQRNKGNFPGRFSGRQFSNSRSEMNVSTLELGDSALYLCASSKGLAGVTSYEQYFGPGTRLTVT.